The 23 T cell receptor beta chains presented below share a single source sample, sequenced in a study of early T cells in non-severe SARS-CoV-2 infection. TCRdb called the 5' RACE reads again in MiXCR, with one record for every CDR3 protein. The data show about 66,000 distinct CDR3 sequences, with over 20% seen just once and approximately 15% held by the top ten. Sample: whole blood, taken at baseline. The receptors come from an adult who was a healthcare worker with PCR-confirmed SARS-CoV-2 infection or an uninfected control (not recorded which).

There are a few counts of this clonotype. The chain has TRBV15 and TRBJ2-1; TRBD1 or TRBD2 may be the D gene (5 bases each). The germline CDR1 and CDR2 sequences are LNHNV and YYDKDF (reference sequence). The CDR3 runs 16 residues. Trimming took off 3 bases at V and 5 bases at J, with 17 bases between the two ends. The DNA for the CDR3 is TGTGCCACCAGCAGCTCAGGGAGTTTAAGTAACAATGAGCAGTTCTTC. Translation: CATSSSGSLSNNEQFF. Full variable domain (outside the CDR3, taken from reference TRBV15 and TRBJ2-1): DAMVIQNPRYQVTQFGKPVTLSCSQTLNHNVMYWYQQKSSQAPKLLFHYYDKDFNNEADTPDNFQSRRPNTSFCFLDIRSPGLGDTAMYLCATSSSGSLSNNEQFFGPGTRLTVL.

The rearrangement joins TRBV6-1 to TRBJ2-7; a possible D gene is TRBD1 (5 bases). This CDR3 comprises 14 residues. The germline V gene encodes CDR1 MNHNS and CDR2 SASEGT. Trimming pared 4 bases from V and 2 bases from J, leaving 12 bases between. The CDR3 reads CASSGAGITYEQYF. The CDR3 DNA follows: TGTGCCAGCAGTGGGGCAGGGATAACCTACGAGCAGTACTTC.

This sequence joins TRBV20-1 and TRBJ1-2; D ambiguous. CDR1 is DFQATT, CDR2 SNEGSKA, per germline (reference sequence). With 1 base removed from V and 4 bases from J, the gap between germline ends came to 4 bases. The CDR3 runs 11 residues. CDR3: CSARVGYGYTF. Here the CDR3 DNA reads TGCAGTGCTAGAGTTGGCTATGGCTACACCTTC.

The chain recombines TRBV18 with TRBJ2-7, with 8 bases lining up with TRBD1. CDR3 length: 13 amino acids. V shed 0 bases and J 7 bases; nucleotides not matched to a gene: 2. CDR1 KGHSH and CDR2 LQKENI come from the germline V gene. This CDR3 reads CASSPPTGVEQYF. CDR3 coding DNA: TGTGCCAGCTCACCACCGACAGGGGTAGAGCAGTACTTC.

This clonotype was recorded a few times. The rearrangement uses TRBV7-2 and TRBJ2-2, with TRBD2 matching over 7 bases. V lost 3 bases and J lost 2; bases outside the gene matches: 3. The length of the CDR3 is 15 residues. Germline-derived CDR1 and CDR2 are SGHTA and FQGNSA. CDR3 amino acids: CASSLRGFNTGELFF. CDR3 coding DNA: TGTGCCAGCAGCTTGCGGGGGTTCAACACCGGGGAGCTGTTTTTT.

The table lists this clonotype with a few counts. The chain links TRBV5-1 to TRBJ2-2, with D maybe TRBD2 (5 bases). Trimming stripped 4 bases from V and 6 bases from J, with 16 bases between. CDR1 is SGHRS and CDR2 is YFSETQ in the germline V gene. This CDR3 spans 15 amino acids. The DNA of the CDR3 is TGCGCCAGCAGCCCTGCGGGCCTCGCCCCCGGGGAGCTGTTTTTT. Residues: CASSPAGLAPGELFF.

The sample holds a few counts of this clonotype. The J gene is TRBJ2-7, the V gene TRBV6-1; D is ambiguous. The CDR3 is made up of 13 amino acids. Trimming shortened V by 1 base and J by 3 bases, and 7 bases separated the two germline ends. The germline CDR1 and CDR2 sequences are MNHNS and SASEGT. The CDR3 loop reads CASSEGTYYEQYF. In nucleotides, the CDR3 is TGTGCCAGCAGTGAAGGGACCTACTACGAGCAGTACTTC.

The rearrangement joins TRBV7-9 to TRBJ2-3, with TRBD2 matching 7 bases. Germline CDR1 and CDR2: SEHNR and FQNEAQ (reference sequence). V shed 8 bases and J 7 bases; nucleotides not matched to a gene: 12. This CDR3 region has 14 residues. In DNA, the CDR3 is TGTGCCAGCTACACCGGGACTATCGAGAATACGCAGTATTTT. It is translated as CASYTGTIENTQYF.

This clonotype was detected only a few times. The V gene is TRBV24-1, the J gene TRBJ2-5; TRBD1 agrees at 9 bases. The CDR3 totals 17 residues. After removal of 2 bases from V and 5 bases from J, the junction contained 11 bases not matched to a gene. The germline gives CDR1 KGHDR, CDR2 SFDVKD. CDR3 nucleotides: TGTGCCACCAGTGATTCGGATTTGTACAGGGGGCCGGAGACCCAGTACTTC. It encodes CATSDSDLYRGPETQYF.

The rearrangement uses TRBV19 and TRBJ2-3; D is ambiguous. This CDR3 region has 14 residues. V was trimmed by 4 bases and J by 2 bases, leaving 10 bases between them. Germline V gene sequence: CDR1 LNHDA, CDR2 SQIVND (reference sequence). In DNA, the CDR3 is TGTGCCAGTAGTAGTAAGGAATCCACAGATACGCAGTATTTT. Amino acids: CASSSKESTDTQYF.

CDR3 residues: CASSEDGRSLYGYTF. CDR3 sequence (DNA): TGTGCCAGCAGTGAGGACGGCAGATCCCTCTATGGCTACACCTTC. This chain uses TRBV25-1 with TRBJ1-2; D uncertain. Germline V gene data show CDR1 as MGHDK and CDR2 as SYGVNS. Trimming removed 3 bases at V and 4 bases at J, with 15 bases between. The CDR3 totals 15 residues.

Details on this clonotype: The junction differs from germline at one of its ends, possibly a read error. The V call is TRBV5-1, the J call TRBJ2-2, with D possibly called TRBD1 or TRBD2 (5 bases each). Germline lookup yields CDR1 SGHRS and CDR2 YFSETQ. The CDR3 is made up of 14 amino acids. The CDR3 protein is CASSLEANTGALFF. CDR3 DNA sequence: TGCGCCAGCAGCTTGGAGGCGAACACCGGGGCGCTGTTTTTT. The complete variable domain, with remaining parts taken from reference TRBV5-1 and TRBJ2-2, reads KAGVTQTPRYLIKTRGQQVTLSCSPISGHRSVSWYQQTPGQGLQFLFEYFSETQRNKGNFPGRFSGRQFSNSRSEMNVSTLELGDSALYLCASSLEANTGALFFGEGSRLTVL.

This clonotype has only a few counts. The chain combines TRBV6-5 with TRBJ2-1, with D perhaps TRBD2 (6 bases). This CDR3 has 15 amino acids. The V gene lost 6 bases and the J gene lost 0 bases, with 12 bases spanning the gap. Germline V gene data show CDR1 as MNHEY and CDR2 as SVGAGI. The CDR3 is CASRPPGDSYNEQFF. The DNA of the CDR3 is TGTGCCAGCAGGCCCCCGGGGGACTCCTACAATGAGCAGTTCTTC.

This clonotype has more than one count but fewer than ten. V usage is TRBV19 and J usage is TRBJ2-1; a weak D match, TRBD2 (7 bases). The germline gives CDR1 LNHDA, CDR2 SQIVND (reference sequence). The CDR3 covers 13 residues. V was clipped by 3 bases and J by 9 bases, with 12 bases between them. CDR3 region: CASSIAGAREQFF. DNA of the CDR3: TGTGCCAGTAGTATTGCGGGGGCGCGTGAGCAGTTCTTC.

The chain carries TRBV21-1 and TRBJ2-6; the table names TRBD1, a call not compared with the DNA. TRBV21-1 is assigned pseudogene status. The CDR3 has 16 amino acids. The CDR3 nucleotides read TGTGCCAGCAGCACACAGGGGTTCTCTGGGGCCAACGTCCTGACTTTC. Its protein is CASSTQGFSGANVLTF.

The V gene is TRBV5-1, the J gene TRBJ2-3, with D possibly called TRBD1 or TRBD2 (5 bases each). This CDR3 is built from 15 residues. V shed 7 bases and J shed 4 bases, with 19 bases lying between them. Looked up from germline, CDR1 is SGHRS and CDR2 is YFSETQ. This CDR3 is CASGSGTGFADTQYF. The CDR3 DNA reads as TGCGCCAGCGGTTCCGGGACCGGATTCGCAGATACGCAGTATTTT. Combining the CDR3 with reference TRBV5-1 and TRBJ2-3 gives the whole variable domain KAGVTQTPRYLIKTRGQQVTLSCSPISGHRSVSWYQQTPGQGLQFLFEYFSETQRNKGNFPGRFSGRQFSNSRSEMNVSTLELGDSALYLCASGSGTGFADTQYFGPGTRLTVL.

This clonotype was detected a few times. This sequence joins TRBV7-9 and TRBJ1-2; D is unclear. V shed 5 bases and J shed 2 bases, with 12 bases lying between them. The CDR3 runs to 14 residues. From germline, CDR1 is SEHNR and CDR2 FQNEAQ (reference sequence). The chain's CDR3 is CASSPSIVNYGYTF. The CDR3 DNA is TGTGCCAGCAGCCCTTCAATAGTGAACTATGGCTACACCTTC.

This clonotype was picked up a small number of times. This chain connects TRBV6-6 to TRBJ1-1; no clear D gene. With 7 bases removed from V and 1 base from J, the gap between germline ends came to 4 bases. The CDR3 runs 11 residues. Germline V lookup: CDR1 MNHNY, CDR2 SVGAGI (reference sequence). The CDR3 region has the DNA TGTGCCAGCATGGGGAACACTGAAGCTTTCTTT. Encoded protein: CASMGNTEAFF.

This clonotype was counted a few times. The rearrangement uses TRBV5-5 and TRBJ2-3; D possibly corresponds to TRBD1 (5 bases). V was cut by 0 bases and J by 4 bases, with 9 bases left in between. Germline lookup yields CDR1 SGHKS and CDR2 YYEKEE (reference sequence). The CDR3 is 14 amino acids. The CDR3 nucleotides read TGTGCCAGCAGCTTGGAGGGGCAATCAGATACGCAGTATTTT. Protein product: CASSLEGQSDTQYF.

On this clonotype: One end of the junction is discordant with germline, which a read error may explain. The chain employs TRBV13 and TRBJ1-2; D is perhaps TRBD1 (5 bases). The germline V gene encodes CDR1 PRHDT and CDR2 FYEKMQ (reference sequence). The CDR3 has 13 amino acids. The CDR3 here is CASSLGVTYGYTF. The CDR3 DNA reads TGTGCCAGCAGCCTAGGGGTGACCTATGGCTACACCTTC.

The table lists this clonotype with many counts. The chain recombines TRBV5-5 with TRBJ2-1; 10 nucleotides line up with TRBD2. CDR1 is SGHKS and CDR2 is YYEKEE in the germline V gene (reference sequence). With 2 bases clipped from V and 0 bases from J, the junction kept 14 bases outside the gene matches. This CDR3 has 20 amino acids. This CDR3 is CASSFDSLAGATSSYNEQFF. CDR3 DNA sequence: TGTGCCAGCAGCTTCGATAGCCTAGCGGGGGCCACGAGCTCCTACAATGAGCAGTTCTTC.

In this sample, this clonotype turned up a few times. This chain uses TRBV6-5 with TRBJ2-1; 11 positions match TRBD2. The CDR3 length is 14 residues. Germline loops: CDR1 MNHEY, CDR2 SVGAGI. J lost 7 bases, V lost 5 bases, and 4 bases had no gene match. The DNA of the CDR3 is TGTGCCAGCAGTCGTAGCGGGGGGGCAAATGAGCAGTTCTTC. Translated: CASSRSGGANEQFF.

This clonotype was recorded many times. The CDR3 is CASSPRARVGGGEQYF. The CDR3 DNA reads as TGTGCCAGTAGTCCTCGTGCCCGGGTGGGTGGCGGCGAGCAGTACTTC. The gene calls are TRBV19 and TRBJ2-7; D is ambiguous. Trimming removed 5 bases at V and 6 bases at J, with 23 bases between. This CDR3 has 16 residues. From germline, CDR1 is LNHDA and CDR2 SQIVND (reference sequence).